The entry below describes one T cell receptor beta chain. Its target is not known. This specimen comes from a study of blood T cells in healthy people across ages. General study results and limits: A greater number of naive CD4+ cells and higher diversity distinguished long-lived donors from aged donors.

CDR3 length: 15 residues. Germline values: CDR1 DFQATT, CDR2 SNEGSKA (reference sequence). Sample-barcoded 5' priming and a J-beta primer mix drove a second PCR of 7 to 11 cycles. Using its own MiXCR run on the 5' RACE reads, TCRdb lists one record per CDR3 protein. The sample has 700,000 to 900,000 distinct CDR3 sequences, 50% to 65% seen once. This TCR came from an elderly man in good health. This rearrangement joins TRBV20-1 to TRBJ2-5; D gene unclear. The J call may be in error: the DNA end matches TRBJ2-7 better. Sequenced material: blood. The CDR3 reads CSARDPTSQPYEQYF. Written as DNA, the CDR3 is TGCAGTGCTAGAGATCCGACATCTCAACCCTACGAGCAGTACTTC.